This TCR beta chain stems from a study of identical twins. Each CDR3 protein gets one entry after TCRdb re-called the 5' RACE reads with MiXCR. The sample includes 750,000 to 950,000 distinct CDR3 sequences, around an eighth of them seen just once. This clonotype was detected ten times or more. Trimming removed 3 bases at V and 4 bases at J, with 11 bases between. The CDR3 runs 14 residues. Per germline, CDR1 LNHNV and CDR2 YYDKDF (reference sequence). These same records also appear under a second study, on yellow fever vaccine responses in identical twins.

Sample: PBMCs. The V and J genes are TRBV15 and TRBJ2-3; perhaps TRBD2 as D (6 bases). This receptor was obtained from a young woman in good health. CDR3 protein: CATSRTTSPDTQYF. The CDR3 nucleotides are TGTGCCACCAGCAGGACGACTAGTCCAGATACGCAGTATTTT.